The rows below give T cell receptor beta chains drawn from one sample of a study of T cells in Graves' hyperthyroidism and ophthalmopathy. MiXCR, applied by TCRdb to the multiplex PCR reads, yields one record per CDR3 protein. Of 300,000 to 450,000 distinct CDR3 sequences in the sample, roughly 13% were seen once. The sequenced material came from blood. These receptors all come from a young man with Graves' hyperthyroidism that later progressed to Graves' ophthalmopathy. Each CDR3 is given with its conserved first and last residue. The order of the fields is clone size, V gene, J gene, D gene, CDR3 DNA, CDR3 protein. The D gene is left open where the match is weak. Not all rows give a size; the values are once, few, many and, for expanded clones, a class.

clone size: many
V gene: TRBV12-3/TRBV12-4
J gene: TRBJ2-1
D gene: NA
CDR3 DNA: TGTGCCAGCAGCGATCGGGTGACTTATAATGAGCAGTTCTTC
CDR3 protein: CASSDRVTYNEQFF

clone size: many
V gene: TRBV6-2/TRBV6-3
J gene: TRBJ1-1
D gene: NA
CDR3 DNA: TGTGCCACTACGACAGGACGGACTGAAGCTTTCTTT
CDR3 protein: CATTTGRTEAFF

clone size: few
V gene: TRBV4-1
J gene: TRBJ2-3
D gene: NA
CDR3 DNA: TGCGCCACCAACGACCCCACAGATACGCAGTATTTT
CDR3 protein: CATNDPTDTQYF

clone size: NA
V gene: TRBV5-1
J gene: TRBJ1-5
D gene: NA
CDR3 DNA: TGCGCCAGCAGATTGACGGACCGGGGCAATCAGCCCCAGCATTTT
CDR3 protein: CASRLTDRGNQPQHF

clone size: many
V gene: TRBV6-5
J gene: TRBJ2-4
D gene: NA
CDR3 DNA: TGTGCCAGCAGTTACTCGGAGGAGCTTCTAGCCAAAAACATTCAGTACTTC
CDR3 protein: CASSYSEELLAKNIQYF

clone size: few
V gene: TRBV9
J gene: TRBJ2-5
D gene: NA
CDR3 DNA: TGTGCCAGCGCCCCGATCCTGGAGGGGGGTCCCCCACAAGAGACCCAGTACTTC
CDR3 protein: CASAPILEGGPPQETQYF

clone size: many
V gene: TRBV20-1
J gene: TRBJ1-4
D gene: TRBD1
CDR3 DNA: TGCAGTGCTCCACGGACAGGGGGCTCGGACGAAAAACTGTTTTTT
CDR3 protein: CSAPRTGGSDEKLFF

clone size: many
V gene: TRBV12-3/TRBV12-4
J gene: TRBJ1-5
D gene: NA
CDR3 DNA: TGTGCCAGCATTCCGGTCCTAAATCAGCCCCAGCATTTT
CDR3 protein: CASIPVLNQPQHF

clone size: many
V gene: TRBV20-1
J gene: TRBJ1-1
D gene: TRBD1
CDR3 DNA: TGCAGTGCTAGAGGCGGACAGGGGTACACTGAAGCTTTCTTT
CDR3 protein: CSARGGQGYTEAFF

clone size: few
V gene: TRBV10-1
J gene: TRBJ1-6
D gene: NA
CDR3 DNA: TGCGCCAGCAGTGAGCACAGTAATTCACCCCTCCACTTT
CDR3 protein: CASSEHSNSPLHF

clone size: once
V gene: TRBV6-1
J gene: TRBJ2-1
D gene: NA
CDR3 DNA: TGTGCCAGCAGCAAGGGGCCTTATAGCTCCTACAATGAGCAGTTCTTC
CDR3 protein: CASSKGPYSSYNEQFF

clone size: many
V gene: TRBV11-2
J gene: TRBJ2-5
D gene: NA
CDR3 DNA: TGTGCCAGCAGCTCGCATACAGCCCTCGCGCGGGAGACCCAGTACTTC
CDR3 protein: CASSSHTALARETQYF

clone size: few
V gene: TRBV5-5
J gene: TRBJ2-1
D gene: TRBD2
CDR3 DNA: TGTGCCAGCAGCTTGGAACTAGCGGGGGGGGGCAATGAGCAGTTCTTC
CDR3 protein: CASSLELAGGGNEQFF

clone size: few
V gene: TRBV5-1
J gene: TRBJ2-7
D gene: TRBD1
CDR3 DNA: TGCGCCAGCAGCTTCAGGGGACAGGGGCGTATCTACGAGCAGTACTTC
CDR3 protein: CASSFRGQGRIYEQYF

clone size: NA
V gene: TRBV29-1
J gene: TRBJ1-2
D gene: TRBD1
CDR3 DNA: TGCAGCGTTGAAGATTCCACAGGGGAGGCGGTCGCGAACTATGGCTACACCTTC
CDR3 protein: CSVEDSTGEAVANYGYTF

clone size: many
V gene: TRBV6-6
J gene: TRBJ1-6
D gene: NA
CDR3 DNA: TGTGCCAGCAGTTACTCGGGAGGCTATAATTCACCCCTCCACTTT
CDR3 protein: CASSYSGGYNSPLHF

clone size: NA
V gene: TRBV24-1
J gene: TRBJ1-2
D gene: NA
CDR3 DNA: TGTGCCACCAGTGAACAGGGTACGGACTATGGCTACACCTTC
CDR3 protein: CATSEQGTDYGYTF

clone size: NA
V gene: TRBV7-4
J gene: TRBJ2-4
D gene: TRBD1
CDR3 DNA: TGTGCCAGCTTAAGGGACAGTTCCTTCCCAGCCAAAAACATTCAGTACTTC
CDR3 protein: CASLRDSSFPAKNIQYF

clone size: many
V gene: TRBV28
J gene: TRBJ1-6
D gene: NA
CDR3 DNA: TGTGCCAGCAGTTTAGGGGGGCACTCACCCCTCCACTTT
CDR3 protein: CASSLGGHSPLHF

clone size: many
V gene: TRBV7-2
J gene: TRBJ1-5
D gene: NA
CDR3 DNA: TGTGCCAGCAGCTTAGTCGCGATGAATCAGCCCCAGCATTTT
CDR3 protein: CASSLVAMNQPQHF

clone size: NA
V gene: TRBV2
J gene: TRBJ2-3
D gene: TRBD1
CDR3 DNA: TGTGCCAGCAGATCCCCGGGACAGGGGGCCGGCACAGATACGCAGTATTTT
CDR3 protein: CASRSPGQGAGTDTQYF

clone size: NA
V gene: TRBV4-1
J gene: TRBJ1-5
D gene: NA
CDR3 DNA: TGCGCCAGCAGCCACGCGGCGGGGACGGGGAATCAGCCCCAGCATTTT
CDR3 protein: CASSHAAGTGNQPQHF

clone size: NA
V gene: TRBV6-1
J gene: TRBJ1-3
D gene: TRBD1
CDR3 DNA: TGTGCCAGCAGCGGACAGGGTTACACCATATATTTT
CDR3 protein: CASSGQGYTIYF

clone size: NA
V gene: TRBV5-1
J gene: TRBJ1-6
D gene: TRBD1
CDR3 DNA: TGCGCCAGCAGCCCTGACAGGGGAGAATCACCCCTCCACTTT
CDR3 protein: CASSPDRGESPLHF

clone size: many
V gene: TRBV28
J gene: TRBJ1-1
D gene: NA
CDR3 DNA: TGTGCCAGCACTGAACAGGGTTGGACTGAAGCTTTCTTT
CDR3 protein: CASTEQGWTEAFF

clone size: many
V gene: TRBV5-4
J gene: TRBJ2-7
D gene: TRBD1
CDR3 DNA: TGTGCCAGCAGCTTGGCTCGGGTGGGACAGGGGGCAAGAGAGCAGTACTTC
CDR3 protein: CASSLARVGQGAREQYF

clone size: NA
V gene: TRBV18
J gene: TRBJ1-1
D gene: NA
CDR3 DNA: TGTGCCAGCTCCCACGATTCCGCACAGAACACTGAAGCTTTCTTT
CDR3 protein: CASSHDSAQNTEAFF

clone size: many
V gene: TRBV7-8
J gene: TRBJ2-1
D gene: NA
CDR3 DNA: TGTGCCAGCAGCGGGCGGGACAGTTCCTACAATGAGCAGTTCTTC
CDR3 protein: CASSGRDSSYNEQFF

clone size: many
V gene: TRBV13
J gene: TRBJ1-1
D gene: NA
CDR3 DNA: TGTGCCAGCAGCTTAGGCAGGGAGAACACTGAAGCTTTCTTT
CDR3 protein: CASSLGRENTEAFF

clone size: few
V gene: TRBV10-1
J gene: TRBJ1-2
D gene: NA
CDR3 DNA: TGCGCCAGCAGTGACAACAGGGATGGCTACACCTTC
CDR3 protein: CASSDNRDGYTF

clone size: few
V gene: TRBV5-8
J gene: TRBJ2-1
D gene: TRBD2
CDR3 DNA: TGTGCCAGCAGCTTGGCCGGTCGGGGGGGGCTTTCCTACAATGAGCAGTTCTTC
CDR3 protein: CASSLAGRGGLSYNEQFF

clone size: many
V gene: TRBV11-1
J gene: TRBJ1-2
D gene: TRBD1
CDR3 DNA: TGTGCCAGCAGCCGACAGGGGAACTATAGCTACACCTTC
CDR3 protein: CASSRQGNYSYTF

clone size: NA
V gene: TRBV6-1
J gene: TRBJ1-5
D gene: NA
CDR3 DNA: TGTGCCAGCAGTGAACCCCAGGGAGGTCAGCCCCAGCATTTT
CDR3 protein: CASSEPQGGQPQHF

clone size: many
V gene: TRBV28
J gene: TRBJ1-3
D gene: TRBD1
CDR3 DNA: TGTGCCAGCAGCGGATCCCTCAGGGGGGGAAACACCATATATTTT
CDR3 protein: CASSGSLRGGNTIYF

clone size: NA
V gene: TRBV9
J gene: TRBJ2-7
D gene: NA
CDR3 DNA: TGTGCCAGCAGCTCCCTGGGGAGGGAGCAGTACTTC
CDR3 protein: CASSSLGREQYF

clone size: few
V gene: TRBV19
J gene: TRBJ2-2
D gene: NA
CDR3 DNA: TGTGCCAGTAGTATAGGGACAACGAACACCGGGGAGCTGTTTTTT
CDR3 protein: CASSIGTTNTGELFF

clone size: NA
V gene: TRBV5-5
J gene: TRBJ1-4
D gene: NA
CDR3 DNA: TGTGCCAGCAGCCCCTGGGAGGCGACAACTAATGAAAAACTGTTTTTT
CDR3 protein: CASSPWEATTNEKLFF

clone size: many
V gene: TRBV19
J gene: TRBJ2-6
D gene: NA
CDR3 DNA: TGTGCCAGTAGTATAGGGGCTGGGGCCAACGTCCTGACTTTC
CDR3 protein: CASSIGAGANVLTF

clone size: few
V gene: TRBV19
J gene: TRBJ2-6
D gene: TRBD1
CDR3 DNA: TGTGCCAGTAGTATCGACAGGGGGCCAGGGGCCAACGTCCTGACTTTC
CDR3 protein: CASSIDRGPGANVLTF

clone size: NA
V gene: TRBV7-9
J gene: TRBJ2-3
D gene: TRBD1
CDR3 DNA: TGTGCCAGCAACATCAGAACAGGGGGCGAGGTTAGGACAGATACGCAGTATTTT
CDR3 protein: CASNIRTGGEVRTDTQYF

clone size: many
V gene: TRBV6-5
J gene: TRBJ2-1
D gene: NA
CDR3 DNA: TGTGCCAGCAGTTACCGGACGACGACCCCGGGCAATGAGCAGTTCTTC
CDR3 protein: CASSYRTTTPGNEQFF

clone size: many
V gene: TRBV5-1
J gene: TRBJ1-1
D gene: NA
CDR3 DNA: TGCGCCAGCAGCTTGGCCCTAAGGCCTAGTGAAGCTTTCTTT
CDR3 protein: CASSLALRPSEAFF

clone size: NA
V gene: TRBV12-3/TRBV12-4
J gene: TRBJ2-7
D gene: NA
CDR3 DNA: TGTGCCAGCAGTTTCGCCGGGTGGTACGAGCAGTACTTC
CDR3 protein: CASSFAGWYEQYF

clone size: many
V gene: TRBV7-2
J gene: TRBJ2-1
D gene: TRBD2
CDR3 DNA: TGTGCCAGCAGCTGGAGCGGGACTAGCGGGGGGGCCTTCTACAATGAGCAGTTCTTC
CDR3 protein: CASSWSGTSGGAFYNEQFF

clone size: many
V gene: TRBV7-9
J gene: TRBJ2-7
D gene: NA
CDR3 DNA: TGTGCCAGCAGGGAATCAGGGGCCTACGAGCAGTACTTC
CDR3 protein: CASRESGAYEQYF

clone size: many
V gene: TRBV5-5
J gene: TRBJ1-1
D gene: TRBD1
CDR3 DNA: TGTGCCAGCAGCTTGGTCAGGGGGTCGAACACTGAAGCTTTCTTT
CDR3 protein: CASSLVRGSNTEAFF

clone size: few
V gene: TRBV7-6
J gene: TRBJ2-7
D gene: TRBD1
CDR3 DNA: TGTGCCAGCAGCTTAGTTCTGGCAGGGGGCTCCTACGAGCAGTACTTC
CDR3 protein: CASSLVLAGGSYEQYF

clone size: many
V gene: TRBV4-1
J gene: TRBJ1-5
D gene: NA
CDR3 DNA: TGCGCCAGCAGCCAAGGAGGGTTCCTGTCCAGCAATCAGCCCCAGCATTTT
CDR3 protein: CASSQGGFLSSNQPQHF

clone size: many
V gene: TRBV28
J gene: TRBJ2-7
D gene: NA
CDR3 DNA: TGTGCCAGCAGTCCCCCTTATTACGAGCAGTACTTC
CDR3 protein: CASSPPYYEQYF

clone size: NA
V gene: TRBV5-6
J gene: TRBJ2-5
D gene: NA
CDR3 DNA: TGTGCCAGCAGCCGACAAGGGGCGGGACAAGAGACCCAGTACTTC
CDR3 protein: CASSRQGAGQETQYF

clone size: many
V gene: TRBV24-1
J gene: TRBJ2-5
D gene: NA
CDR3 DNA: TGTGCCACCAGTGATGACCGGGAACGGGAGACCCAGTACTTC
CDR3 protein: CATSDDRERETQYF

clone size: many
V gene: TRBV13
J gene: TRBJ1-5
D gene: NA
CDR3 DNA: TGTGCCAGCAGCTCCCGACGGACCAATCAGCCCCAGCATTTT
CDR3 protein: CASSSRRTNQPQHF

clone size: many
V gene: TRBV28
J gene: TRBJ1-5
D gene: NA
CDR3 DNA: TGTGCCAGCAGCCGGGTTGGCAATCAGCCCCAGCATTTT
CDR3 protein: CASSRVGNQPQHF

clone size: NA
V gene: TRBV5-1
J gene: TRBJ2-7
D gene: NA
CDR3 DNA: TGCGCCAGCAGCTTGGCCTCTAGTCGCCACGAGCAGTACTTC
CDR3 protein: CASSLASSRHEQYF